This TCR beta chain was observed in a study of vaccination and CD4 T cells after COVID-19. Study background: Convalescent persons amounted to six males plus four females, two of whom were Hispanic.

The Oncomine TCR Beta short-read assay sequenced DNA from cultured CD4+ T cells. The template was genomic DNA from cultured CD4+ T cells. Each CDR3 protein gets one entry after TCRdb re-called the PCR reads with MiXCR. Of fewer than 9,500 distinct CDR3 sequences in the sample, less than 60% were seen once. Treatment reported: roughly 10-day PBMC culture with coronavirus spike peptide pools or control peptides (ViraFEST assay). Peptide pools at around 10 ug/ml, together with 8.5 to 10 IU/ml IL-2, were added to cultures of about 2 million PBMCs per well. The authors isolated CD4+ T cells by negative selection after roughly 11 days of culture. As to this clonotype: Its antigen is not known.

With V trimmed by 5 bases and J by 7 bases, 6 bases remained unmatched. Germline V gene data show CDR1 as SGHTA and CDR2 as FQGNSA. The CDR3 covers 14 residues. This receptor was obtained from a human donor who had recovered from COVID-19. This sequence joins TRBV7-2 and TRBJ1-4; 8 nucleotides agree with TRBD1. The sample was CD4+ T cells from blood, cultured in vitro. CDR3: CASSTRGLGEKLFF. The CDR3 bases are TGTGCCAGCAGCACCAGGGGGCTAGGTGAAAAACTGTTTTTT.